This T cell receptor (beta chain) is from a study of technical replicates of blood from a few donors. The germline CDR1 and CDR2 sequences are SGHDN and FVKESK. The ends lost 4 bases at V and 0 bases at J; junction bases unmatched: 6. The CDR3 length is 16 residues. Sequencing was performed with immunoSEQ multiplex PCR; in TCRdb, only in-frame clones are kept and a portion is missing. The sample carries tens of thousands of clones, about 91% recorded once. The material sequenced was T cells isolated from PBMCs. This TCR was recovered from a human donor in good health. Some clones in this sample may be carry-over from other donors' samples. J is TRBJ2-7 and V is TRBV14, with TRBD1 identical over 10 bases. CDR3 sequence: CASSRIRTGGSYEQYF. The CDR3 DNA reads as TGTGCCAGCAGCCGAATTCGGACAGGGGGCTCCTACGAGCAGTACTTC.